Each of the 9 T cell receptor beta chains below was sequenced from the same sample in a study of blood T cell repertoires in COVID-19. Sequencing was performed with immunoSEQ multiplex PCR; in TCRdb, only in-frame clones are kept and a portion is missing. Of around 200,000 clones listed, 88% are singletons. Sequencing was done on a sample of peripheral blood. The receptor set was obtained from a man aged 18 to 29 with active or convalescent COVID-19.

The V gene is TRBV14, the J gene TRBJ1-2; 9 positions match TRBD1. This CDR3 has 13 residues. The ends lost 9 bases at V and 4 bases at J; junction bases unmatched: 6. The germline V gene encodes CDR1 SGHDN and CDR2 FVKESK. The CDR3 spells CARVPTGGYGYTF. Here the CDR3 DNA reads TGTGCCAGAGTGCCGACAGGGGGCTATGGCTACACCTTC. Together with reference TRBV14 and TRBJ1-2, the CDR3 gives the full variable domain: EAGVTQFPSHSVIEKGQTVTLRCDPISGHDNLYWYRRVMGKEIKFLLHFVKESKQDESGMPNNRFLAERTGGTYSTLKVQPAELEDSGVYFCARVPTGGYGYTFGSGTRLTVV.

This clone came up once. This sequence joins TRBV2 and TRBJ1-1; D may be TRBD1 (5 bases). Per germline, CDR1 SNHLY and CDR2 FYNNEI. V was pared by 4 bases and J by 0 bases, with 9 bases between. CDR3 length: 14 residues. Written as DNA, the CDR3 is TGTGCCAGCAGTGGACAGATGATGAACACTGAAGCTTTCTTT. It encodes CASSGQMMNTEAFF.

The genes are TRBV23-1 and TRBJ2-7; 9 bases are a match to TRBD1. TRBV23-1 is flagged as an ORF with uncertain function. Losses at the gene ends were 8 bases for V and 0 bases for J; bases not matched to a gene: 29. The CDR3 has 22 residues. For the CDR3, the DNA is TGCGCCAGCCGTAACCCGGACAGGGGAGCCCGGGGGTCGTCGAAAAGCTCCTACGAGCAGTACTTC. It encodes CASRNPDRGARGSSKSSYEQYF.

The chain links TRBV7-2 to TRBJ1-3; 7 bases map to TRBD1. CDR1 is SGHTA, CDR2 FQGNSA, per germline. The CDR3 runs 16 residues. The V and J ends lost 1 base and 0 bases, in that order; junction bases with no gene match: 3. CDR3 protein: CASSLEGASSGNTIYF. In nucleotides, the CDR3 is TGTGCCAGCAGCTTAGAGGGGGCGAGCTCTGGAAACACCATATATTTT.

The rearrangement links TRBV19 to TRBJ1-5, with D tentatively TRBD1 (5 bases). Germline assignment: CDR1 LNHDA and CDR2 SQIVND (reference sequence). The CDR3 spans 15 residues. V was clipped by 7 bases and J by 2 bases, with 15 bases between them. The CDR3 here is CASKGLVQGNQPQHF. The CDR3 region has the DNA TGTGCCAGTAAGGGGTTGGTACAGGGCAATCAGCCCCAGCATTTT.

The genes are TRBV6-5 and TRBJ1-3, with TRBD1 matching over 9 bases. This CDR3 is 15 amino acids long. The ends lost 6 bases at V and 2 bases at J; junction bases unmatched: 5. Germline-derived CDR1 and CDR2 are MNHEY and SVGAGI. CDR3 protein: CASRGTGKPGNTIYF. In DNA, the CDR3 is TGTGCCAGCAGGGGGACAGGGAAGCCTGGAAACACCATATATTTT.

The rearrangement joins TRBV14 to TRBJ2-1; 11 nucleotides agree with TRBD2. The CDR3 has 16 amino acids. The germline CDR1 and CDR2 sequences are SGHDN and FVKESK. With 0 bases clipped from V and 6 bases from J, the junction kept 4 bases outside the gene matches. DNA of the CDR3: TGTGCCAGCAGCCAAGATCTAGCGGGAGGCCTCAATGAGCAGTTCTTC. This translates into CASSQDLAGGLNEQFF.

The gene calls are TRBV7-8 and TRBJ2-5, with unresolved D. The germline V gene encodes CDR1 SGHVS and CDR2 FQNEAQ. The CDR3 totals 14 residues. The V gene lost 3 bases and the J gene lost 5 bases, with 13 bases spanning the gap. The CDR3 is CASSFARLEETQYF. DNA for the CDR3: TGTGCCAGCAGCTTCGCACGATTGGAGGAGACCCAGTACTTC. Looking up the rest from reference TRBV7-8 and TRBJ2-5 gives the full variable domain: GAGVSQSPRYKVAKRGQDVALRCDPISGHVSLFWYQQALGQGPEFLTYFQNEAQLDKSGLPSDRFFAERPEGSVSTLKIQRTQQEDSAVYLCASSFARLEETQYFGPGTRLLVL.

This rearrangement joins TRBV19 to TRBJ2-7; D is possibly TRBD2 (6 bases). This CDR3 has 13 residues. The V and J ends lost 3 bases and 6 bases respectively, with 12 bases between them. Germline lookup yields CDR1 LNHDA and CDR2 SQIVND (reference sequence). The CDR3 is CASSIRGISEQYF. As DNA, the CDR3 is TGTGCCAGTAGTATTCGGGGGATAAGCGAGCAGTACTTC.